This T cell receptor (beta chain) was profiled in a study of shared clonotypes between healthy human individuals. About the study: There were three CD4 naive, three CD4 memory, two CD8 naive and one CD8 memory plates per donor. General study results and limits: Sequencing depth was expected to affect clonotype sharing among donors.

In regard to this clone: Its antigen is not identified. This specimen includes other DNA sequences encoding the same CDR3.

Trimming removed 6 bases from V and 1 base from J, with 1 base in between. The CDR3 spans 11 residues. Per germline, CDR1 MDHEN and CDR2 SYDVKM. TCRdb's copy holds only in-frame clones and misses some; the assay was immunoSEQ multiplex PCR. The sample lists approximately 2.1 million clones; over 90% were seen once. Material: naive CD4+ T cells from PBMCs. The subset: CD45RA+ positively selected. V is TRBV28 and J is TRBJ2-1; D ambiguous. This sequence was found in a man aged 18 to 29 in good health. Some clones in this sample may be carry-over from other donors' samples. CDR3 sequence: CASRSYNEQFF. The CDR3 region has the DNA TGTGCCAGCAGGTCCTACAATGAGCAGTTCTTC.